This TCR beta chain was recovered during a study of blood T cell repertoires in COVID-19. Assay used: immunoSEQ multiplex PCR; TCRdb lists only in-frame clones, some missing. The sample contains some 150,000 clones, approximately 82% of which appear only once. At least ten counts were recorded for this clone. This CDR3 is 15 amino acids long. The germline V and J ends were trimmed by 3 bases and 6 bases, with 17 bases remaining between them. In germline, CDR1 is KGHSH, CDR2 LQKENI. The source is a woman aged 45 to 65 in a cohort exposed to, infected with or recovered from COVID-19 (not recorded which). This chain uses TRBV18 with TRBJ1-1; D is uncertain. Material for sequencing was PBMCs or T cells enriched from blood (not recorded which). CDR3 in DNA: TGTGCCAGCTCACCCTCCCTGGGTCGGAGCGCTGAAGCTTTCTTT. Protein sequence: CASSPSLGRSAEAFF. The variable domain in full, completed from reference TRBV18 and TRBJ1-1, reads NAGVMQNPRHLVRRRGQEARLRCSPMKGHSHVYWYRQLPEEGLKFMVYLQKENIIDESGMPKERFSAEFPKEGPSILRIQQVVRGDSAAYFCASSPSLGRSAEAFFGQGTRLTVV.